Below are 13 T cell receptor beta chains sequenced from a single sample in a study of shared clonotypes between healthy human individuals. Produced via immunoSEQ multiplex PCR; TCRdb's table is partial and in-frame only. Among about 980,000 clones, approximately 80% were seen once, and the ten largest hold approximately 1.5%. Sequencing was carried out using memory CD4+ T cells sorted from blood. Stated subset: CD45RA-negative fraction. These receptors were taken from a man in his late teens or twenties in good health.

CDR3 loop: CASSQEGTSAYNEQFF. The CDR3 nucleotides are TGCGCCAGCAGCCAAGAGGGAACTAGTGCGTACAATGAGCAGTTCTTC. This chain links TRBV4-1 with TRBJ2-1; tentative D call: TRBD2 (5 bases). V was trimmed by 0 bases and J by 4 bases, leaving 13 bases between them. Germline V lookup: CDR1 MGHRA, CDR2 YSYEKL. The CDR3 is 16 amino acids.

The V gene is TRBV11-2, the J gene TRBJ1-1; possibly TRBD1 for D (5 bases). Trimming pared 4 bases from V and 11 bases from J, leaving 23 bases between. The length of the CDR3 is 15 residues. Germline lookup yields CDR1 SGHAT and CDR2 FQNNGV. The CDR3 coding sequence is TGTGCCAGCAGCTCCGCCGTGGGGCAGGGTGCATCGGCTTTCTTT. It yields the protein CASSSAVGQGASAFF.

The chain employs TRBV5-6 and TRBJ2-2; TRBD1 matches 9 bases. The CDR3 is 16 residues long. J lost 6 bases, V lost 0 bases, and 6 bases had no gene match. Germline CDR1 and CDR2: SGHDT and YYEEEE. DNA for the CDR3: TGTGCCAGCAGCTTGGTGAGGACAGGGGTCCCCGGGGAGCTGTTTTTT. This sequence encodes CASSLVRTGVPGELFF.

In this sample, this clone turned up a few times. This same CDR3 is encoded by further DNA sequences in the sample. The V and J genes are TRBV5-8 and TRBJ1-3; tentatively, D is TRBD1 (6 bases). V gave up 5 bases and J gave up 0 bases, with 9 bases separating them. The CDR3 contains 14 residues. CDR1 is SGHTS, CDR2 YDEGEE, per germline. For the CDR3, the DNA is TGTGCCAGCAGTTACAGGGACTCTGGAAACACCATATATTTT. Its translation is CASSYRDSGNTIYF.

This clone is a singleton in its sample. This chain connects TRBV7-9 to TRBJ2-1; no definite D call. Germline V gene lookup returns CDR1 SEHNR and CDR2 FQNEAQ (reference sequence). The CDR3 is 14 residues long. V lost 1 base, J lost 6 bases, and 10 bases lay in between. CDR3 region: CASSLEGVINEQFF. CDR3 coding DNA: TGTGCCAGCAGCTTAGAAGGAGTTATCAATGAGCAGTTCTTC.

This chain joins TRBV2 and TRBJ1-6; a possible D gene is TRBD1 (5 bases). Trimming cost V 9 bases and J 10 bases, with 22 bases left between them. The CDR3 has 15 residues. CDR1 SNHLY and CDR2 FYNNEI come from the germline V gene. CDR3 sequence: CASQPSGTTKSPLHF. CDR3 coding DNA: TGTGCCAGTCAACCCTCAGGGACTACCAAGTCACCCCTCCACTTT.

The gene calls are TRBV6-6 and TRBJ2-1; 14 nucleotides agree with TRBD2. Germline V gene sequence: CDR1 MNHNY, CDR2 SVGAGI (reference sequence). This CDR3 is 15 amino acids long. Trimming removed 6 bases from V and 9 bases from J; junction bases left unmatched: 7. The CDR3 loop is CASSPGTSGGTEQFF. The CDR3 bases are TGTGCCAGCAGCCCCGGGACTAGCGGGGGCACTGAGCAGTTCTTC.

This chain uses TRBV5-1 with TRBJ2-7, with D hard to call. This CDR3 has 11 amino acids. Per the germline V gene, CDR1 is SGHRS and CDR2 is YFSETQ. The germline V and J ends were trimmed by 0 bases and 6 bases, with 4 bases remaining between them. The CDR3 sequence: CASSLDIEQYF. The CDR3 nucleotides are TGCGCCAGCAGCTTGGACATCGAGCAGTACTTC.

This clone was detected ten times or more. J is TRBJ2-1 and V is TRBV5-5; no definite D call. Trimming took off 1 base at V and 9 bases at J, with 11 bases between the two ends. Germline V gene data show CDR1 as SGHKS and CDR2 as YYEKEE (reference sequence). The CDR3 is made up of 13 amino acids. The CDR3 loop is CASSLYGNGEQFF. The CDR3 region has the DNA TGTGCCAGCAGCTTGTATGGGAATGGTGAGCAGTTCTTC.

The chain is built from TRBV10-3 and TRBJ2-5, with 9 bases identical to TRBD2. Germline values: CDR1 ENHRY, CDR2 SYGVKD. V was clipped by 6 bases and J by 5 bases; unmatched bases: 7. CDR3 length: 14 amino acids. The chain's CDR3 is CAIRSSGELETQYF. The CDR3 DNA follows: TGTGCCATCAGGTCTAGCGGGGAGTTGGAGACCCAGTACTTC.

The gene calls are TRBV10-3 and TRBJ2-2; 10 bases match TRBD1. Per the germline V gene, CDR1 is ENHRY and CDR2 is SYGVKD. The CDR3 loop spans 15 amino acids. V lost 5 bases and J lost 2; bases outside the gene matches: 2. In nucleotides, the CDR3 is TGTGCCATCAGTCGGGACAGGGGCAACACCGGGGAGCTGTTTTTT. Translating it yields CAISRDRGNTGELFF.

Written as DNA, the CDR3 is TGTGCCAGCAGTGCACAGGGTTACGGGGAGCTGTTTTTT. Its translation: CASSAQGYGELFF. This rearrangement joins TRBV7-9 to TRBJ2-2; D is perhaps TRBD1 (6 bases). The V gene lost 6 bases and the J gene lost 7 bases, with 12 bases spanning the gap. This CDR3 contains 13 residues. Germline CDR1 is SEHNR and CDR2 is FQNEAQ (reference sequence).

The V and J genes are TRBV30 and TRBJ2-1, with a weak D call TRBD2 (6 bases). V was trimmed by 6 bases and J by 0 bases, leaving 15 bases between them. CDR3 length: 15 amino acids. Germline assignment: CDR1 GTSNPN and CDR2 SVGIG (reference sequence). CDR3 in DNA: TGTGCCTGTTCTAGCGCCCCGAGCTCCTACAATGAGCAGTTCTTC. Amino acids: CACSSAPSSYNEQFF.